Following are 20 T cell receptor beta chains from one sample sequenced in a study of beta chain features in type 1 diabetes. Every isolated RNA sample was fully reverse transcribed, so sequencing captured expressed TCRB transcripts. The table came from immunoSEQ multiplex PCR; TCRdb's copy has only in-frame clones and leaves some out. Seen here are some 200,000 clones, approximately 10% observed once, and the top ten hold 1% to 1.5%. Sequenced input: central memory CD4+ T cells from blood. Receptors originate from a man between 18 and 29 years old in good health.

Many counts were recorded for this clone. The CDR3 nucleotides read TGTGCCAGCACCTTAGCGGGGAGCTCCTACAATGAGCAGTTCTTC. Its translation: CASTLAGSSYNEQFF. The chain has TRBV9 and TRBJ2-1, with 8 nucleotides matching TRBD2. The J segment lost 0 bases and the V segment lost 6 bases, leaving 5 bases of the junction unmatched. CDR3 length: 15 residues. Germline CDR1 and CDR2: SGDLS and YYNGEE.

This clone appeared a few times. The CDR3 nucleotides are TGTGCCAGCAGCTTCGGGACAGGAGGCACAGATACGCAGTATTTT. Translated, it gives CASSFGTGGTDTQYF. The rearrangement uses TRBV5-4 and TRBJ2-3; 8 bases agree with TRBD1. This CDR3 region has 15 residues. V shed 2 bases, J shed 1 base, and the junction held 3 bases outside the gene matches. In germline, CDR1 is SGHNT, CDR2 YYREEE (reference sequence).

This clone was seen more than once but under ten times. The genes are TRBV2 and TRBJ1-5; D possibly corresponds to TRBD1 (6 bases). Trimming left V 5 bases short and J 6 bases short, with 11 bases between. The CDR3 contains 13 residues. Germline V gene sequence: CDR1 SNHLY, CDR2 FYNNEI. The CDR3 reads CASSQTGIQPQHF. The CDR3 DNA reads TGTGCCAGCAGTCAGACAGGAATTCAGCCCCAGCATTTT.

This clone was counted a few times. The chain uses TRBV7-9 and TRBJ2-5; D gene uncertain. Matching the DNA end better, TRBJ2-7 makes the J call doubtful. Germline CDR1 is SEHNR and CDR2 is FQNEAQ (reference sequence). The CDR3 length is 13 residues. The CDR3 sequence is CASSFGQMGEQYF. DNA of the CDR3: TGTGCCAGCAGCTTCGGGCAGATGGGCGAGCAGTACTTC.

Notes on this clone: In the same sample, other DNA sequences code for this CDR3. The J gene is TRBJ2-7, the V gene TRBV7-2, with 8 bases matching TRBD2. Germline V CDR1 and CDR2: SGHTA, FQGNSA. The CDR3 length is 14 residues. Trimming took 4 bases from V and 4 from J; bases not matched to a gene: 6. The CDR3 bases are TGTGCCAGCAGCTCCGGACTAGCAGCGTACGAGCAGTACTTC. Amino acid sequence: CASSSGLAAYEQYF.

V gene TRBV7-2 combines with J gene TRBJ2-1; D uncertain. CDR3 length equals 13 residues. Deletions cut 5 bases from V and 9 bases from J, with 14 bases between. Germline lookup yields CDR1 SGHTA and CDR2 FQGNSA. In nucleotides, the CDR3 is TGTGCCAGCAGCGGCTACCGGGCCCCTGAGCAGTTCTTC. Translated, it gives CASSGYRAPEQFF.

In its sample, this clone was seen many times. The chain combines TRBV30 with TRBJ1-1; 10 bases fit TRBD1. The CDR3 covers 15 residues. The germline CDR1 and CDR2 sequences are GTSNPN and SVGIG (reference sequence). The V segment lost 2 bases and the J segment 1 base; nucleotides outside the gene matches: 4. The CDR3 is CAWSPWDRGNTEAFF. CDR3 coding DNA: TGTGCCTGGAGTCCTTGGGACAGGGGGAACACTGAAGCTTTCTTT.

The chain joins TRBV5-4 to TRBJ2-2; 7 bases fit TRBD2. This CDR3 has 16 residues. J lost 4 bases, V lost 0 bases, and 6 bases had no gene match. From germline, CDR1 is SGHNT and CDR2 YYREEE (reference sequence). The CDR3 loop is CASSLAAGVGTGELFF. DNA for the CDR3: TGTGCCAGCAGCTTGGCGGCGGGAGTCGGCACCGGGGAGCTGTTTTTT.

This clone was recorded a few times. The chain recombines TRBV13 with TRBJ2-5, with unresolved D. V lost 5 bases, J lost 5 bases, and 15 bases lay in between. Germline loops: CDR1 PRHDT, CDR2 FYEKMQ (reference sequence). This CDR3 contains 14 residues. CDR3 region: CASSRAPPTETQYF. The DNA of the CDR3 is TGTGCCAGCAGCAGGGCGCCCCCGACGGAGACCCAGTACTTC.

The chain is built from TRBV15 and TRBJ1-2; D may be TRBD1 (6 bases). The CDR3 runs to 17 residues. Trimming cost V 1 base and J 7 bases, with 22 bases left between them. Germline V gene lookup returns CDR1 LNHNV and CDR2 YYDKDF (reference sequence). DNA for the CDR3: TGTGCCACCAGCAGAGGAATATTGGCAGGGGAGCGCGGTGGCTACACCTTC. It specifies CATSRGILAGERGGYTF.

This clone was detected only a few times. This chain uses TRBV7-2 with TRBJ2-3, with 10 nucleotides matching TRBD1. The V segment lost 1 base and the J segment 9 bases; nucleotides outside the gene matches: 7. This CDR3 contains 15 residues. Germline lookup yields CDR1 SGHTA and CDR2 FQGNSA. In nucleotides, the CDR3 is TGTGCCAGCAGCTTAGGGACAGGGGGAACCCCAACGCAGTATTTT. Amino acid sequence: CASSLGTGGTPTQYF.

The chain couples TRBV9 to TRBJ2-1; TRBD2 agrees at 14 bases. CDR1 SGDLS and CDR2 YYNGEE come from the germline V gene. With 3 bases clipped from V and 2 bases from J, the junction kept 10 bases outside the gene matches. The CDR3 totals 19 residues. The CDR3 protein is CASSGAGTSGRPTYNEQFF. In nucleotides, the CDR3 is TGTGCCAGCAGCGGCGCCGGGACTAGCGGGAGACCGACCTACAATGAGCAGTTCTTC.

The sample holds a few counts of this clone. The chain recombines TRBV5-1 with TRBJ2-3; D uncertain. CDR1 and CDR2 (germline): SGHRS, YFSETQ. The CDR3 spans 14 residues. V lost 4 bases, J lost 0 bases, and 9 bases lay in between. CDR3 coding DNA: TGCGCCAGCAGCCTCACTGGTAGCACAGATACGCAGTATTTT. Encoded protein: CASSLTGSTDTQYF.

This clone was found a few times. The chain couples TRBV28 to TRBJ2-5; the match to TRBD1 covers 7 bases. The CDR3 consists of 13 residues. Germline-derived CDR1 and CDR2 are MDHEN and SYDVKM. V shed 5 bases, J shed 4 bases, and the junction held 4 bases outside the gene matches. The CDR3 spells CASSQPGGETQYF. For the CDR3, the DNA is TGTGCCAGCAGTCAGCCAGGGGGAGAGACCCAGTACTTC.

The chain uses TRBV2 and TRBJ2-3; 8 bases fit TRBD1. V shed 6 bases, J shed 5 bases, and the junction held 7 bases outside the gene matches. CDR1 and CDR2 from the germline V gene are SNHLY and FYNNEI. The CDR3 is made up of 14 amino acids. CDR3 nucleotides: TGTGCCAGCAGCGACGGACAGGGTGTAGATACGCAGTATTTT. Protein sequence: CASSDGQGVDTQYF.

This clone was observed a handful of times. The V call is TRBV2, the J call TRBJ1-5; a weak D match, TRBD1 (6 bases). CDR1 SNHLY and CDR2 FYNNEI come from the germline V gene. The CDR3 is made up of 15 amino acids. The V end was cut by 8 bases, the J end by 6 bases, with 20 bases between. The CDR3 bases are TGTGCCAGCGGACCACAGGGACTGGCCGGTCAGCCCCAGCATTTT. It yields the protein CASGPQGLAGQPQHF.

This clone has more than one count but fewer than ten. V and J are TRBV7-9 and TRBJ2-1, with 14 bases matching TRBD2. From germline, CDR1 is SEHNR and CDR2 FQNEAQ (reference sequence). The CDR3 is 17 amino acids. The V and J ends lost 0 bases and 4 bases, in that order; junction bases with no gene match: 2. CDR3 sequence reads: CASSLATSGRGYNEQFF. For the CDR3, the DNA is TGTGCCAGCAGCTTAGCGACTAGCGGGAGGGGATACAATGAGCAGTTCTTC.

This clone was observed a few times. The V call is TRBV28, the J call TRBJ2-1, with D possibly being TRBD2 (6 bases). Germline values: CDR1 MDHEN, CDR2 SYDVKM. CDR3 length: 14 amino acids. V was pared by 1 base and J by 8 bases, with 12 bases between. Here the CDR3 reads CASSLSRGSDEQFF. The CDR3 nucleotides are TGTGCCAGCAGTTTATCTCGGGGGAGTGATGAGCAGTTCTTC.

Many counts were recorded for this clone. Other DNA sequences of this sample code for an identical CDR3. The V and J genes are TRBV9 and TRBJ2-1, with 7 bases fitting TRBD2. The germline CDR1 and CDR2 sequences are SGDLS and YYNGEE. After removal of 3 bases from V and 0 bases from J, the junction contained 0 bases not matched to a gene. The CDR3 is made up of 14 amino acids. The CDR3 sequence is CASSGTSSYNEQFF. CDR3 DNA sequence: TGTGCCAGCAGCGGGACTAGCTCCTACAATGAGCAGTTCTTC.

The J gene is TRBJ1-1, the V gene TRBV29-1, with 9 bases fitting TRBD1. Per the germline V gene, CDR1 is SQVTM and CDR2 is ANQGSEA. V shed 6 bases, J shed 2 bases, and the junction held 13 bases outside the gene matches. The CDR3 has 16 amino acids. The CDR3 is CSVPGTGNYFNTEAFF. For the CDR3, the DNA is TGCAGCGTCCCCGGGACAGGGAATTATTTCAACACTGAAGCTTTCTTT.